This T cell receptor (beta chain) stems from a study of blood T cell repertoires in COVID-19. Background on the study: PBMCs, B-cell-depleted T cells, or T cells were the source of the cDNA or gDNA that made up the material.

Authors' methods: The assay estimated nucleated cells by amplifying reference gene primers. Sequencing used immunoSEQ multiplex PCR; TCRdb keeps in-frame clones, though not all of them. Clone size and V and J calls were adopted from that table, with D and trimming inferred from the DNA. Of around 260,000 clones in the sample, around 83% were seen once. This clone was counted a single time. The CDR3 consists of 14 residues. The J segment lost 7 bases and the V segment lost 3 bases, leaving 5 bases of the junction unmatched. Germline CDR1 reads MNHNS; CDR2 reads SASEGT. This clonotype was sampled from a man between 18 and 35 years old with active or convalescent COVID-19. The sequenced sample was peripheral blood. V gene TRBV6-1 combines with J gene TRBJ1-4; 7 nucleotides line up with TRBD1. CDR3 nucleotide sequence: TGTGCCAGCAGTGATAGGGGGCGGGGTGAAAAACTGTTTTTT. Its protein product is CASSDRGRGEKLFF.